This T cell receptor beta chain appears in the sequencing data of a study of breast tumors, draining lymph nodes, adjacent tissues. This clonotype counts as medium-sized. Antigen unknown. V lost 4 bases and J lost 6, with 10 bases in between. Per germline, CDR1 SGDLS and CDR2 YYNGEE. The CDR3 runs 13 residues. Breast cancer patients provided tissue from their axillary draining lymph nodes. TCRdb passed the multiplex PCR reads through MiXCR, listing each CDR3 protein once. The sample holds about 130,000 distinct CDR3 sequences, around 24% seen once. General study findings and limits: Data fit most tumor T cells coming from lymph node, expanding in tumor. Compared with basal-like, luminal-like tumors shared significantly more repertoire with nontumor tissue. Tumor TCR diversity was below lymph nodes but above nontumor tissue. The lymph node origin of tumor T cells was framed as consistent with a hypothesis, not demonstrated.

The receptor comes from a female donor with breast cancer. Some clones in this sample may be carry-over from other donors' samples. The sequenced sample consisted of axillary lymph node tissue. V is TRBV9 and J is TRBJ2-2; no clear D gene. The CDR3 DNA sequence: TGTGCCAGCAGCTCAAGTGGGGCCGGGGAGCTGTTTTTT. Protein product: CASSSSGAGELFF.